A selection of T cell receptor beta chains follows, all from one sample in a study of T cell repertoires in cytomegalovirus infection. The antigens of these receptors remain unknown. In TCRdb, the reads were re-called with MiXCR into one record per CDR3 protein. The sample shows roughly 990,000 distinct CDR3 sequences, less than 40% of them seen only once. The source material was cultured CD8+ T cells from PBMCs, sampled from culture after CMV antigen stimulation. Receptors were obtained from a human donor in good health (CMV status not recorded). Some clones in this sample may be carry-over from other donors' samples. The CDR3 runs from the conserved cysteine through the conserved F or W. A D gene is named only where the DNA matches it firmly. A row's size may be missing; if present it is once, few, many or a size class.

CASSLGTSVYNEQFF,TGTGCCAGCAGCCTCGGGACTAGCGTGTACAATGAGCAGTTCTTC,TRBV11-3,TRBJ2-1,many,TRBD2
CASSVEGKGADTQYF,TGTGCCAGCAGCGTAGAGGGGAAGGGTGCCGATACGCAGTATTTT,TRBV9,TRBJ2-3,-,-
CASSPEANQPQHF,TGTGCCAGCAGCCCCGAAGCCAATCAGCCCCAGCATTTT,TRBV7-9,TRBJ1-5,-,-
CASSPPGDLEQYF,TGTGCCAGCAGCCCCCCAGGGGACCTGGAGCAGTACTTC,TRBV7-9,TRBJ2-7,-,-
CASSPGAGGADTQYF,TGTGCCAGCAGCCCGGGGGCAGGGGGCGCAGATACGCAGTATTTT,TRBV7-3,TRBJ2-3,many,TRBD1
CASSYEASSTEAFF,TGTGCCAGCAGTTACGAGGCCTCGAGCACTGAAGCTTTCTTT,TRBV6-2/TRBV6-3,TRBJ1-1,-,-
CASSQSGRSGGLPNNEQFF,TGTGCCAGCAGCCAATCGGGAAGGTCGGGGGGTCTCCCCAACAATGAGCAGTTCTTC,TRBV6-5,TRBJ2-1,few,TRBD2
CASSTGRDTTDTQYF,TGTGCCAGCAGCACCGGGCGGGACACCACAGATACGCAGTATTTT,TRBV11-2,TRBJ2-3,-,-
CASSSGTNYGYTF,TGTGCCAGCAGCTCCGGGACTAACTATGGCTACACCTTC,TRBV7-9,TRBJ1-2,many,-
CASSPMAAGFGETQYF,TGTGCCAGCAGCCCAATGGCGGCGGGATTCGGGGAGACCCAGTACTTC,TRBV7-9,TRBJ2-5,-,-
CASRPDREETQYF,TGTGCCAGCAGGCCGGACAGGGAAGAGACCCAGTACTTC,TRBV7-9,TRBJ2-5,few,TRBD1
CASSQGLSPRLTDTQYF,TGCGCCAGCAGCCAAGGTTTATCTCCACGATTGACAGATACGCAGTATTTT,TRBV4-1,TRBJ2-3,-,-
CASSKQGRNQPQHF,TGTGCCAGTAGTAAACAGGGACGCAATCAGCCCCAGCATTTT,TRBV19,TRBJ1-5,-,-
CASSEAPRRYEAFF,TGTGCCAGCAGTGAAGCCCCCCGGAGATATGAAGCTTTCTTT,TRBV2,TRBJ1-1,once,-
CSARHRPGQLNEKLFF,TGCAGTGCTAGACATAGACCGGGACAGCTTAATGAAAAACTGTTTTTT,TRBV20-1,TRBJ1-4,-,TRBD1
CASSLRAVLLDPAFF,TGTGCCAGCAGCTTAAGAGCTGTCTTGTTGGACCCAGCTTTCTTT,TRBV7-3,TRBJ1-1,many,-
CASSYWGDRGETQYF,TGTGCCAGCAGTTACTGGGGGGACAGGGGAGAGACCCAGTACTTC,TRBV6-5,TRBJ2-5,few,TRBD1
CASSFQGRSYEQYF,TGTGCCAGCAGCTTTCAGGGACGGAGCTACGAGCAGTACTTC,TRBV7-6,TRBJ2-7,few,-
CASSLRGGLGNEQFF,TGTGCCAGCAGTTTAAGGGGGGGCCTTGGCAATGAGCAGTTCTTC,TRBV27,TRBJ2-1,-,-
CASSTTTGNTEAFF,TGTGCCAGCAGCACCACGACAGGGAACACTGAAGCTTTCTTT,TRBV5-6,TRBJ1-1,-,-
CASSLGGQRSWNEQFF,TGTGCCAGCAGCTTAGGGGGACAGAGGTCATGGAATGAGCAGTTCTTC,TRBV7-8,TRBJ2-1,many,TRBD1
CASSPDDRGPEAFF,TGTGCCAGCAGCCCCGATGACAGGGGCCCTGAAGCTTTCTTT,TRBV7-8,TRBJ1-1,-,TRBD1
CASISLTSGGADEQFF,TGTGCCAGCATCTCCCTCACTAGCGGGGGGGCCGATGAGCAGTTCTTC,TRBV6-2/TRBV6-3,TRBJ2-1,-,TRBD2
CASSLTPDSGNTIYF,TGCGCCAGCAGCTTGACGCCGGACTCTGGAAACACCATATATTTT,TRBV5-1,TRBJ1-3,once,-
CSVPGTTNQETQYF,TGCAGTGTCCCCGGGACAACTAACCAAGAGACCCAGTACTTC,TRBV20-1,TRBJ2-5,few,-
CASSFAGQHRPYEQYF,TGTGCCAGCAGTTTCGCCGGACAGCACCGACCCTACGAGCAGTACTTC,TRBV6-5,TRBJ2-7,-,-
CASSLQGDEKLFF,TGTGCCAGCAGCTTACAAGGGGATGAAAAACTGTTTTTT,TRBV7-9,TRBJ1-4,-,-
CASAGGTGELFF,TGTGCCAGCGCCGGCGGGACCGGGGAGCTGTTTTTT,TRBV12-3/TRBV12-4,TRBJ2-2,few,-
CASSSSGRLRMETQYF,TGTGCCAGCAGCTCCTCGGGACGGTTAAGGATGGAGACCCAGTACTTC,TRBV7-8,TRBJ2-5,many,-
CVSSLADSEAFF,TGTGTCAGCAGCTTAGCAGACAGTGAAGCTTTCTTT,TRBV7-2,TRBJ1-1,-,-
CSAGPGTSGGSTQYF,TGCAGTGCTGGCCCCGGGACTAGCGGGGGGTCGACCCAGTACTTC,TRBV20-1,TRBJ2-5,-,TRBD2
CASSFIGLAADTQYF,TGTGCCAGCAGTTTTATCGGACTCGCCGCAGATACGCAGTATTTT,TRBV12-3/TRBV12-4,TRBJ2-3,-,-
CASTPTAIAYGYTF,TGTGCCAGTACCCCGACAGCAATCGCCTATGGCTACACCTTC,TRBV19,TRBJ1-2,-,-
CASSGGPSALHF,TGTGCCAGCAGTGGGGGCCCTTCTGCCCTCCACTTT,TRBV28,TRBJ1-6,-,-
CASSLAHPEQYF,TGTGCCAGCAGCTTAGCGCATCCCGAGCAGTACTTC,TRBV7-6,TRBJ2-7,once,-
CAISESPGYSGNTIYF,TGTGCCATCAGTGAGTCGCCGGGGTACTCTGGAAACACCATATATTTT,TRBV10-3,TRBJ1-3,-,-
CASSLFAGLNEQFF,TGTGCTAGCAGCTTATTCGCGGGGTTAAATGAGCAGTTCTTC,TRBV7-6,TRBJ2-1,-,-
CSVGAGLTEAFF,TGCAGCGTGGGGGCAGGGCTCACTGAAGCTTTCTTT,TRBV29-1,TRBJ1-1,-,-
CASSWTGGQLSSYNEQFF,TGTGCCAGCAGCTGGACAGGGGGCCAGTTAAGCTCCTACAATGAGCAGTTCTTC,TRBV7-6,TRBJ2-1,few,TRBD1
CATSRDSPGQFF,TGTGCCACCAGCAGAGATTCGCCGGGGCAGTTCTTC,TRBV15,TRBJ2-1,-,-
CASSLHAGGASTDTQYF,TGTGCCAGCAGCTTACATGCAGGGGGTGCTAGCACAGATACGCAGTATTTT,TRBV7-9,TRBJ2-3,-,TRBD1